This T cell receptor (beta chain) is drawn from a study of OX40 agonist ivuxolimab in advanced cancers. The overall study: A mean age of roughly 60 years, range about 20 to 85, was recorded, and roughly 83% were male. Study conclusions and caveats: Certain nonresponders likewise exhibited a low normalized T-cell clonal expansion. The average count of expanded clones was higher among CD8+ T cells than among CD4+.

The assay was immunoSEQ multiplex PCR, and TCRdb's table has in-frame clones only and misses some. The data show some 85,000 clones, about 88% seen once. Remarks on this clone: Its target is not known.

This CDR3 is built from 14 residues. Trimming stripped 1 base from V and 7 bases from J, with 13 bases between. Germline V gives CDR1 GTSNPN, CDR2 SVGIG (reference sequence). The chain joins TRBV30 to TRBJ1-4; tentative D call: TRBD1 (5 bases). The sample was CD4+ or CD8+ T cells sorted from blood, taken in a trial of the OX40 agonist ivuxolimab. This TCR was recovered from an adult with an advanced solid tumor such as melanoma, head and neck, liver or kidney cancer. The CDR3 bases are TGTGCCTGGAGTGCCGGGACGGCCCTTGAAAAACTGTTTTTT. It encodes CAWSAGTALEKLFF.